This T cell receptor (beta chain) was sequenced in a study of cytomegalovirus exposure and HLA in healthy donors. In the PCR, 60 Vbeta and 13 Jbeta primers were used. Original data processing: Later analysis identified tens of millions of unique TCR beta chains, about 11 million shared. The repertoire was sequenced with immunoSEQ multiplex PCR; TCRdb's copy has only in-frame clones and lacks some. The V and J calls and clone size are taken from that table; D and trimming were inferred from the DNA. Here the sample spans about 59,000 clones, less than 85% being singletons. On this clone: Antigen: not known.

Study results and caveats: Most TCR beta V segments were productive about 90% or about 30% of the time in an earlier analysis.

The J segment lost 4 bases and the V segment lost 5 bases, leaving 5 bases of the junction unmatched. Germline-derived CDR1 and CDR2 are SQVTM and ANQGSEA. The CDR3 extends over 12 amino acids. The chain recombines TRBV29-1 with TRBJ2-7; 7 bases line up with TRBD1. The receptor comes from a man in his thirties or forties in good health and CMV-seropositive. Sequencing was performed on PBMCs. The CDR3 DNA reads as TGCAGCGTTCCCCAGGGGGAATACGAGCAGTACTTC. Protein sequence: CSVPQGEYEQYF.